Sequencing of this TCR beta chain was carried out in a study of blood T cells in healthy people across ages. As for this clonotype: One junction end disagrees with the germline gene, perhaps due to a read error.

The second PCR ran about 7 to 12 cycles with a sample-barcoded 5' primer and J-beta primers. TCRdb reprocessed the 5' RACE reads via MiXCR and lists one record per CDR3 protein. Seen here are about 640,000 distinct CDR3 sequences, 35% to 50% observed once, and the top ten hold about 30%. The CDR3 is made up of 13 amino acids. Germline V CDR1 and CDR2: MGHRA, YSYEKL. The sample was blood. This clonotype was sampled from a man older than 75 in good health. V usage is TRBV4-1 and J usage is TRBJ2-5; the D gene is possibly TRBD2 (6 bases). The CDR3 DNA reads TGCGACAGCAGCAAAGGAGGGTCAGAGACCCAGAACTTC. This codes for CDSSKGGSETQNF.